A selection of T cell receptor beta chains follows, all from one sample in a study of Ad26.COV2.S vaccination and SARS-CoV-2 variants. Generated by immunoSEQ multiplex PCR, the TCRdb table keeps only in-frame clones and is missing some. The table lists about 350,000 clones, about 90% of them singletons, with under 5% in the top ten. Source: peripheral blood, taken after recovery from COVID-19. Receptors originate from a human donor who had recovered from COVID-19. CDR3s include the opening cysteine and the closing phenylalanine or tryptophan. Fields, in order: D gene, V gene, clone size, J gene, CDR3 protein, CDR3 DNA. D genes are given only for firm matches. Size tells how often a clone was seen (once, few, many) or the class of an expanded clone, and some rows leave it out.

D: TRBD1
V: TRBV7-2
size: NA
J: TRBJ1-1
CDR3: CASSFRRTGPTEAFF
DNA: TGTGCCAGCAGCTTTCGGAGGACAGGGCCCACTGAAGCTTTCTTT

D: TRBD1
V: TRBV18
size: once
J: TRBJ1-1
CDR3: CASSTTGSTEAFF
DNA: TGTGCCAGCTCAACGACAGGGAGCACTGAAGCTTTCTTT

D: TRBD1
V: TRBV2
size: NA
J: TRBJ1-2
CDR3: CASSERTGVEGYTF
DNA: TGTGCCAGCAGTGAACGGACAGGGGTGGAAGGCTACACCTTC

D: NA
V: TRBV2
size: NA
J: TRBJ2-7
CDR3: CASSEPAVPYEQYF
DNA: TGTGCCAGCAGTGAACCCGCAGTACCCTACGAGCAGTACTTC

D: NA
V: TRBV25-1
size: NA
J: TRBJ2-7
CDR3: CASSDGAAYEQYF
DNA: TGTGCCAGCAGTGACGGGGCTGCCTACGAGCAGTACTTC

D: TRBD1
V: TRBV12-5
size: NA
J: TRBJ1-5
CDR3: CASAVGQLNQPQHF
DNA: TGTGCTAGTGCCGTGGGACAGCTCAATCAGCCCCAGCATTTT

D: NA
V: TRBV24-1
size: NA
J: TRBJ2-3
CDR3: CATSDPYTDTQYF
DNA: TGTGCCACCAGTGATCCTTATACAGATACGCAGTATTTT

D: NA
V: TRBV4-1
size: NA
J: TRBJ1-5
CDR3: CASSQDRSNQPQHF
DNA: TGCGCCAGCAGCCAAGATCGGAGCAATCAGCCCCAGCATTTT

D: NA
V: TRBV10-3
size: NA
J: TRBJ1-2
CDR3: CAISDDFYGYTF
DNA: TGTGCCATCAGTGACGATTTCTATGGCTACACCTTC

D: NA
V: TRBV6-1
size: NA
J: TRBJ1-5
CDR3: CASSALVSRGNQPQHF
DNA: TGTGCCAGCAGTGCACTAGTCTCCCGGGGCAATCAGCCCCAGCATTTT

D: TRBD1
V: TRBV5-1
size: once
J: TRBJ2-5
CDR3: CASSFSSGQGQETQYF
DNA: TGCGCCAGCAGCTTTAGCTCTGGACAGGGCCAAGAGACCCAGTACTTC

D: NA
V: TRBV25-1
size: few
J: TRBJ1-1
CDR3: CASSESRHLQANTEAFF
DNA: TGTGCCAGCAGTGAAAGTCGACACCTTCAAGCGAACACTGAAGCTTTCTTT

D: TRBD1
V: TRBV4-1
size: NA
J: TRBJ2-7
CDR3: CASSQENRGQREQYF
DNA: TGCGCCAGCAGCCAAGAAAACAGGGGGCAGCGGGAGCAGTACTTC

D: NA
V: TRBV7-8
size: NA
J: TRBJ1-2
CDR3: CASSSGEYGYTF
DNA: TGTGCCAGCAGCTCAGGAGAATATGGCTACACCTTC

D: NA
V: TRBV6-4
size: once
J: TRBJ2-3
CDR3: CASSEIATDTQYF
DNA: TGTGCCAGCAGTGAAATAGCTACAGATACGCAGTATTTT

D: NA
V: TRBV7-9
size: NA
J: TRBJ1-2
CDR3: CASSLSEGVSRGYTF
DNA: TGTGCCAGCAGCTTATCGGAGGGAGTCTCGAGAGGCTACACCTTC

D: NA
V: TRBV6-6
size: NA
J: TRBJ1-1
CDR3: CASSYWETEAFF
DNA: TGTGCCAGCAGTTACTGGGAGACTGAAGCTTTCTTT

D: NA
V: TRBV19
size: NA
J: TRBJ1-2
CDR3: CASSIALLPNYGYTF
DNA: TGTGCCAGTAGTATCGCGCTACTCCCTAACTATGGCTACACCTTC

D: NA
V: TRBV7-9
size: NA
J: TRBJ2-2
CDR3: CASSRGAPNTGELFF
DNA: TGTGCCAGCAGCCGCGGGGCCCCTAACACCGGGGAGCTGTTTTTT

D: NA
V: TRBV5-4
size: NA
J: TRBJ2-7
CDR3: CASSPQLPLGSYEQYF
DNA: TGTGCCAGCAGCCCACAACTTCCACTAGGCTCCTACGAGCAGTACTTC

D: TRBD1
V: TRBV6-6
size: NA
J: TRBJ1-2
CDR3: CASSQRPWTGGNGGYTF
DNA: TGTGCCAGCAGTCAACGGCCTTGGACAGGGGGCAACGGTGGCTACACCTTC

D: NA
V: TRBV5-4
size: NA
J: TRBJ2-3
CDR3: CASSPRSLTHTDTQYF
DNA: TGTGCCAGCAGCCCCCGGAGTTTAACCCACACAGATACGCAGTATTTT

D: TRBD2
V: TRBV27
size: NA
J: TRBJ2-5
CDR3: CASSPSSGGARETQYF
DNA: TGTGCCAGCAGTCCCAGTAGCGGGGGGGCCCGCGAGACCCAGTACTTC

D: NA
V: TRBV29-1
size: NA
J: TRBJ1-4
CDR3: CSVARFGGANEKLFF
DNA: TGCAGCGTCGCGCGATTCGGGGGGGCTAATGAAAAACTGTTTTTT

D: NA
V: TRBV19
size: NA
J: TRBJ1-3
CDR3: CASSISSGNTIYF
DNA: TGTGCCAGTAGCATTTCCTCTGGAAACACCATATATTTT

D: NA
V: TRBV6-5
size: NA
J: TRBJ2-7
CDR3: CASSYVPGPYEQYF
DNA: TGTGCCAGCAGTTACGTCCCAGGGCCCTACGAGCAGTACTTC

D: NA
V: TRBV5-6
size: NA
J: TRBJ1-2
CDR3: CASSFRILRRENYGYTF
DNA: TGTGCCAGCAGCTTTCGAATACTCAGGCGGGAAAACTATGGCTACACCTTC

D: NA
V: TRBV11-2
size: NA
J: TRBJ2-1
CDR3: CASSFGLGANEQFF
DNA: TGTGCCAGCAGCTTCGGACTTGGGGCCAATGAGCAGTTCTTC

D: TRBD1
V: TRBV3-1/TRBV3-2
size: once
J: TRBJ1-1
CDR3: CASSQDPKIGTGGRDGYEAFF
DNA: TGTGCCAGCAGCCAAGATCCAAAAATCGGGACAGGGGGCAGGGATGGTTATGAAGCTTTCTTT

D: TRBD2
V: TRBV7-9
size: once
J: TRBJ2-3
CDR3: CASIPRLAGATDTQYF
DNA: TGTGCCAGCATCCCGAGACTAGCGGGGGCCACAGATACGCAGTATTTT

D: TRBD1
V: TRBV4-1
size: NA
J: TRBJ1-2
CDR3: CASSPGRGGREYGYTF
DNA: TGCGCCAGCAGCCCAGGGAGAGGGGGCAGGGAGTATGGCTACACCTTC

D: TRBD1
V: TRBV18
size: once
J: TRBJ1-1
CDR3: CASSPPSRGRNAEAFF
DNA: TGTGCCAGCTCACCACCGAGTAGGGGGCGCAACGCTGAAGCTTTCTTT

D: NA
V: TRBV28
size: NA
J: TRBJ2-7
CDR3: CASSLGRTGYEQYF
DNA: TGTGCCAGCAGTTTAGGGAGGACAGGCTACGAGCAGTACTTC

D: NA
V: TRBV10-3
size: NA
J: TRBJ2-3
CDR3: CAAKPGGEDTQYF
DNA: TGTGCCGCCAAACCCGGCGGGGAGGATACGCAGTATTTT

D: NA
V: TRBV12-3/TRBV12-4
size: NA
J: TRBJ2-7
CDR3: CASSLGQRLYF
DNA: TGTGCCAGCAGTTTAGGACAGCGACTGTACTTC

D: NA
V: TRBV9
size: NA
J: TRBJ1-2
CDR3: CASSPQTDYYGYTF
DNA: TGTGCCAGCAGCCCCCAGACAGACTACTATGGCTACACCTTC

D: NA
V: TRBV18
size: NA
J: TRBJ2-7
CDR3: CASSPMYEQYF
DNA: TGTGCCAGCTCACCAATGTACGAGCAGTACTTC

D: NA
V: TRBV7-8
size: NA
J: TRBJ2-1
CDR3: CASSLGQGVGEQFF
DNA: TGTGCCAGCAGCTTAGGCCAGGGCGTGGGTGAGCAGTTCTTC

D: NA
V: TRBV7-8
size: NA
J: TRBJ1-1
CDR3: CASSLGAVNTEAFF
DNA: TGTGCCAGCAGCTTAGGGGCAGTGAACACTGAAGCTTTCTTT

D: NA
V: TRBV10-2
size: NA
J: TRBJ1-1
CDR3: CASSDRVTEAFF
DNA: TGCGCCAGCAGTGATCGAGTCACTGAAGCTTTCTTT

D: NA
V: TRBV19
size: NA
J: TRBJ1-6
CDR3: CASKDGGFYSPLHF
DNA: TGTGCCAGTAAGGATGGGGGATTTTATTCACCCCTCCACTTT

D: NA
V: TRBV3-1/TRBV3-2
size: NA
J: TRBJ1-5
CDR3: CASSQVEGSSPQHF
DNA: TGTGCCAGCAGCCAAGTTGAGGGCAGCTCGCCCCAGCATTTT

D: TRBD2
V: TRBV6-5
size: NA
J: TRBJ2-3
CDR3: CASSSGRDTDTQYF
DNA: TGTGCCAGCAGTTCAGGGAGGGACACAGATACGCAGTATTTT

D: NA
V: TRBV12-5
size: NA
J: TRBJ1-1
CDR3: CASVVADGTEAFF
DNA: TGTGCTAGTGTCGTGGCGGACGGGACTGAAGCTTTCTTT

D: NA
V: TRBV19
size: once
J: TRBJ1-6
CDR3: CASSIKHSNSPLHF
DNA: TGTGCCAGTAGTATAAAACATTCCAATTCACCCCTCCACTTT

D: NA
V: TRBV12-3/TRBV12-4
size: NA
J: TRBJ2-1
CDR3: CASSAGLRNEQFF
DNA: TGTGCCAGCAGTGCGGGACTCCGGAATGAGCAGTTCTTC

D: NA
V: TRBV24-1
size: NA
J: TRBJ2-3
CDR3: CATSDPQSPDTQYF
DNA: TGTGCCACCAGTGATCCCCAATCCCCCGATACGCAGTATTTT

D: NA
V: TRBV11-3
size: NA
J: TRBJ2-1
CDR3: CASSHDPSSYNEQFF
DNA: TGTGCCAGCAGCCACGACCCGAGCTCCTACAATGAGCAGTTCTTC

D: NA
V: TRBV5-4
size: once
J: TRBJ2-7
CDR3: CASSLWVGGTYEQYF
DNA: TGTGCCAGCAGCTTGTGGGTGGGGGGAACCTACGAGCAGTACTTC

D: NA
V: TRBV2
size: NA
J: TRBJ1-3
CDR3: CASTLAGTNSGNTIYF
DNA: TGTGCCAGCACCTTAGCCGGGACAAACTCTGGAAACACCATATATTTT

D: NA
V: TRBV9
size: once
J: TRBJ1-2
CDR3: CASSVGGVDSYGYTF
DNA: TGTGCCAGCAGCGTAGGTGGTGTCGATTCCTATGGCTACACCTTC

D: NA
V: TRBV7-9
size: NA
J: TRBJ2-7
CDR3: CASSYGTYEQYF
DNA: TGTGCCAGCAGCTACGGTACCTACGAGCAGTACTTC

D: NA
V: TRBV12-3/TRBV12-4
size: NA
J: TRBJ1-1
CDR3: CASSLGGWAFF
DNA: TGTGCCAGCAGTTTAGGGGGATGGGCTTTCTTT

D: TRBD2
V: TRBV9
size: NA
J: TRBJ2-3
CDR3: CASSVEGWRGGLADTQYF
DNA: TGTGCCAGCAGCGTAGAGGGGTGGCGGGGGGGCCTCGCAGATACGCAGTATTTT

D: TRBD1
V: TRBV6-5
size: NA
J: TRBJ1-1
CDR3: CASIPRGQGSGEAFF
DNA: TGTGCCAGCATCCCCCGGGGACAGGGGAGTGGTGAAGCTTTCTTT

D: NA
V: TRBV15
size: NA
J: TRBJ1-5
CDR3: CATSRTLERQPQHF
DNA: TGTGCCACCAGCAGAACACTTGAGCGGCAGCCCCAGCATTTT